This T cell receptor (beta chain) was recorded in a study of blood T cell repertoires in COVID-19. In the original workflow: Researchers report that nucleated cell counts were estimated from reference gene primer amplification. Sequencing used immunoSEQ multiplex PCR; TCRdb keeps in-frame clones, though not all of them. V and J calls and clone size are as listed in that table; D and trimming were resolved from the DNA. The repertoire consists of 200,000 to 250,000 clones, with around 92% occurring once and the leading ten covering more than 0.95%. Trimming shortened V by 3 bases and J by 7 bases, and 19 bases separated the two germline ends. The germline CDR1 and CDR2 sequences are LNHDA and SQIVND (reference sequence). This CDR3 has 16 residues.

The receptor was derived from a man younger than 45 with acute or convalescent COVID-19. The sample comprised peripheral blood. The chain has TRBV19 and TRBJ2-1; D perhaps matches TRBD1 (6 bases). The DNA for the CDR3 is TGTGCCAGTAGTATGAAACAGGGCGGGTTGCAGAATGAGCAGTTCTTC. This gives the protein CASSMKQGGLQNEQFF.